Described below is a single T cell receptor (beta chain) sequence and its context. Its cognate antigen is unknown. Clones were sequenced by immunoSEQ multiplex PCR, and TCRdb holds only the in-frame ones, with some missing. The table has about 140,000 clones, 91% seen once. Trimming at V came to 4 bases and at J to 3 bases, leaving 13 bases not matched to a gene. The CDR3 extends over 16 amino acids. Per germline, CDR1 SGHRS and CDR2 YFSETQ. This entry is derived from a study of cytotoxic CD8 clonotypes in ibrutinib-treated CLL. Looking at the study overall: Response samples were taken after a median roughly twelve months of treatment, range 6 to 36. Study-wide findings and caveats: Rare overall, public clonotypes shrank or held steady under therapy.

The clonotype comes from a human donor with chronic lymphocytic leukemia. The sample was PBMCs, taken after 12 months of ibrutinib treatment. The chain employs TRBV5-1 and TRBJ2-7, with 7 positions matching TRBD2. As DNA, the CDR3 is TGCGCCAGCAGCCCCGGGGGAGCGGGGTCGGTCTACGAGCAGTACTTC. Translation: CASSPGGAGSVYEQYF.